This TCR beta chain was captured by sequencing in a study of T cells in Graves' hyperthyroidism and ophthalmopathy. A NOSPECS grade of at least 4, a Clinical Activity Score of at least 3 and duration under 3 months were recorded in ophthalmopathy patients. Study conclusions and caveats: Before onset, ophthalmopathy was predicted by the model a median 6.5 months earlier. Most expanded thyroid clonotypes above 0.001 recurred in blood. Researchers report that a 13 V-J model separated ophthalmopathy from stable hyperthyroidism.

This clonotype was detected a few times. Its specificity is not known. Amplification targeted TCR beta CDR3 regions from RNA transcripts. The HTBI primer set was used in a first-round RT-PCR of the TCR CDR3. TCRdb analysed the multiplex PCR reads with MiXCR anew, one entry per CDR3 protein. This table has hundreds of thousands of distinct CDR3 sequences, around 21% appearing once. The length of the CDR3 is 15 residues. Trimming took 0 bases from V and 7 from J, leaving 12 bases between them. Germline V gene lookup returns CDR1 LGHNA and CDR2 YSLEER. J is TRBJ1-4 and V is TRBV4-3; no reliable D call. Sequencing used blood. The sequence derives from a young man with Graves' ophthalmopathy. CDR3 sequence reads: CASSQDDITGEKLFF. For the CDR3, the DNA is TGCGCCAGCAGCCAAGATGATATCACTGGTGAAAAACTGTTTTTT.